Each of the 28 T cell receptor beta chains below was sequenced from the same sample in a study of T cells after yellow fever vaccination. TCRdb reprocessed the 5' RACE reads via MiXCR and lists one record per CDR3 protein. The data contain more than 350,000 distinct CDR3 sequences, 11% of them singletons. The sample consisted of PBMCs, taken on the day of the first yellow fever vaccination. The source is a man between 18 and 35 years old who received the YFV17D yellow fever vaccine.

This clonotype was counted only a few times. The chain joins TRBV7-3 to TRBJ2-2; possible D gene TRBD2, 6 bases. Germline CDR1 SGHTA, CDR2 FQGTGA. The CDR3 totals 15 residues. V gave up 5 bases and J gave up 1 base, with 11 bases separating them. This chain's CDR3 is CASSRSRGNTGELFF. The CDR3 DNA follows: TGTGCCAGCAGCCGATCGCGGGGGAACACCGGGGAGCTGTTTTTT.

The genes are TRBV12-3 or TRBV12-4 and TRBJ2-5, with 8 positions matching TRBD2. The CDR3 extends over 15 amino acids. V lost 5 bases to trimming and J lost 5 bases; unmatched junction nucleotides: 10. For the CDR3, the DNA is TGTGCCAGCAGTAGCGTGGTAGCGGGGTTTGAGACCCAGTACTTC. It encodes CASSSVVAGFETQYF.

V gene TRBV20-1 combines with J gene TRBJ2-3, with TRBD2 identical over 16 bases. V gave up 6 bases and J gave up 4 bases; unmatched junction bases: 10. CDR3 length: 17 residues. Germline lookup yields CDR1 DFQATT and CDR2 SNEGSKA (reference sequence). CDR3 sequence: CSANSGTSGGASDTQYF. The CDR3 DNA follows: TGCAGTGCAAACTCCGGGACTAGCGGGGGGGCTTCAGATACGCAGTATTTT.

Only a few counts were recorded for this clonotype. This chain uses TRBV12-3 or TRBV12-4 with TRBJ2-7, with D uncertain. V lost 3 bases and J lost 4, with 10 bases in between. The CDR3 totals 13 residues. The CDR3 nucleotides read TGTGCCAGCAGTTTGGTCGGAGAATACGAGCAGTACTTC. As protein: CASSLVGEYEQYF.

This clonotype was seen only a few times. V and J are TRBV5-1 and TRBJ2-5; weak D call: TRBD1 (6 bases). This CDR3 has 14 amino acids. V was pared by 4 bases and J by 4 bases, with 14 bases between. Germline lookup yields CDR1 SGHRS and CDR2 YFSETQ. The CDR3 bases are TGCGCCAGCAGCCCGGACAGATTTCGAGAGACCCAGTACTTC. This translates into CASSPDRFRETQYF.

J is TRBJ2-1 and V is TRBV11-2; D unresolved. CDR1 is SGHAT, CDR2 FQNNGV, per germline. The CDR3 has 15 residues. The V gene lost 1 base and the J gene lost 4 bases, with 11 bases spanning the gap. CDR3 region: CASSLGGVRYNEQFF. As DNA, the CDR3 is TGTGCCAGCAGCTTAGGAGGCGTCCGTTACAATGAGCAGTTCTTC. Variable domain in full (rest from reference TRBV11-2 and TRBJ2-1): EAGVAQSPRYKIIEKRQSVAFWCNPISGHATLYWYQQILGQGPKLLIQFQNNGVVDDSQLPKDRFSAERLKGVDSTLKIQPAKLEDSAVYLCASSLGGVRYNEQFFGPGTRLTVL.

This clonotype was counted between two and nine times. The chain is built from TRBV29-1 and TRBJ2-2, with D maybe TRBD1 (6 bases). Germline V gene sequence: CDR1 SQVTM, CDR2 ANQGSEA. This CDR3 has 13 amino acids. V was clipped by 4 bases and J by 8 bases, with 14 bases between them. The CDR3 loop reads CSVARDIPGELFF. CDR3 DNA: TGCAGCGTTGCCCGGGACATCCCAGGGGAGCTGTTTTTT.

This clonotype was recorded only once. The genes are TRBV7-9 and TRBJ1-6; D gene unclear. Germline CDR1 and CDR2: SEHNR and FQNEAQ (reference sequence). Trimming removed 3 bases at V and 10 bases at J, with 16 bases between. This CDR3 has 15 residues. The CDR3 region has the DNA TGTGCCAGCAGCTTTTACCGGGAGATGGGATCACCCCTCCACTTT. It specifies CASSFYREMGSPLHF.

This chain connects TRBV6-4 to TRBJ2-7; D is possibly TRBD1 (6 bases). The CDR3 is made up of 15 amino acids. V was shortened by 7 bases and J by 4 bases, with 20 bases between the two germline ends. From germline, CDR1 is MRHNA and CDR2 SNTAGT. CDR3 region: CASNVPEAGEYEQYF. The CDR3 region has the DNA TGTGCCAGCAACGTACCTGAGGCAGGGGAATACGAGCAGTACTTC.

The DNA for the CDR3 is TGTGCCAGCAGTGAACTTACACATACTCTATACGAGCAGTACTTC. Translating it yields CASSELTHTLYEQYF. The gene calls are TRBV6-1 and TRBJ2-7; D remains unclear. The CDR3 covers 15 residues. Per germline, CDR1 MNHNS and CDR2 SASEGT. The germline V and J ends were trimmed by 2 bases and 4 bases, with 15 bases remaining between them.

This clonotype is labeled medium-sized. V and J are TRBV13 and TRBJ2-1; D not resolved. This CDR3 is built from 12 residues. With 5 bases removed from V and 7 bases from J, the gap between germline ends came to 9 bases. The germline V gene has CDR1 PRHDT and CDR2 FYEKMQ (reference sequence). In DNA, the CDR3 is TGTGCCAGCAGCGCATTGGGAAATGAGCAGTTCTTC. Encoded protein: CASSALGNEQFF.

The chain uses TRBV18 and TRBJ1-6; D is perhaps TRBD1 (5 bases). This CDR3 spans 15 amino acids. Per germline, CDR1 KGHSH and CDR2 LQKENI. The V gene lost 6 bases and the J gene lost 5 bases, with 14 bases spanning the gap. CDR3 region: CASSPRVSNNSPLHF. The CDR3 coding sequence is TGTGCCAGCTCCCCCAGGGTTTCGAATAATTCACCCCTCCACTTT.

The chain links TRBV7-9 to TRBJ1-2, with 8 bases fitting TRBD1. The CDR3 extends over 13 amino acids. In germline, CDR1 is SEHNR, CDR2 FQNEAQ (reference sequence). With 10 bases clipped from V and 5 bases from J, the junction kept 9 bases outside the gene matches. This CDR3 is CATEQGQDYGYTF. The CDR3 DNA reads as TGTGCCACCGAACAGGGACAGGATTATGGCTACACCTTC.

The sample holds many counts of this clonotype. The chain employs TRBV7-2 and TRBJ2-3, with 10 positions matching TRBD2. Germline-derived CDR1 and CDR2 are SGHTA and FQGNSA. The CDR3 runs to 14 residues. Trimming cost V 6 bases and J 4 bases; bases outside gene matches: 4. The CDR3 DNA reads as TGTGCCAGCAGGCTCAGCGGGGGGGCAGATACGCAGTATTTT. Encoded protein: CASRLSGGADTQYF.

The chain carries TRBV21-1 and TRBJ2-3; TRBD2, the table's D call, lacks a check against the DNA. TRBV21-1 is an annotated pseudogene. The CDR3 covers 17 residues. The chain's CDR3 is CASSKGGPEGSTDTQYF. The CDR3 DNA follows: TGTGCCAGCAGCAAAGGGGGCCCAGAGGGGTCCACAGATACGCAGTATTTT.

The chain has TRBV19 and TRBJ2-1; 10 nucleotides agree with TRBD2. The CDR3 is 15 amino acids. V gave up 5 bases and J gave up 4 bases; unmatched junction bases: 5. The V gene's germline CDR1 is LNHDA and CDR2 SQIVND (reference sequence). The CDR3 nucleotides read TGTGCCAGTAGTTCCGGGACTAGCGATTACAATGAGCAGTTCTTC. Its protein is CASSSGTSDYNEQFF.

The chain is built from TRBV4-3 and TRBJ1-2; 9 nucleotides line up with TRBD1. CDR3 size: 16 residues. The J segment lost 6 bases and the V segment lost 0 bases, leaving 8 bases of the junction unmatched. Per germline, CDR1 LGHNA and CDR2 YSLEER. The CDR3 DNA reads TGCGCCAGCAGCCAAGAAAGCTTGGGACAGGGCGATGGCTACACCTTC. It is translated as CASSQESLGQGDGYTF.

In its sample, this clonotype was seen a few times. The chain recombines TRBV7-6 with TRBJ1-1; D gene unclear. Trimming took off 2 bases at V and 8 bases at J, with 12 bases between the two ends. CDR3 length: 13 amino acids. Germline assignment: CDR1 SGHVS and CDR2 FNYEAQ. CDR3 sequence: CASSLPLSGEAFF. The CDR3 DNA reads as TGTGCCAGCAGCTTACCCCTGAGTGGAGAAGCTTTCTTT.

This clonotype was picked up many times. The rearrangement uses TRBV20-1 and TRBJ2-5; D is uncertain. Between the trimmed V and J ends, which lost 0 bases and 0 bases, there was a span of 5 bases. The germline gives CDR1 DFQATT, CDR2 SNEGSKA (reference sequence). This CDR3 has 13 amino acids. The CDR3 region has the DNA TGCAGTGCTAGAGATATGTACCAAGAGACCCAGTACTTC. Its protein is CSARDMYQETQYF.

This clonotype was counted between two and nine times. V and J are TRBV9 and TRBJ2-5; D call uncertain. The V gene's germline CDR1 is SGDLS and CDR2 YYNGEE. The CDR3 runs 15 residues. With 0 bases removed from V and 1 base from J, the gap between germline ends came to 10 bases. CDR3 amino acids: CASSVAGQTQETQYF. Here the CDR3 DNA reads TGTGCCAGCAGCGTAGCTGGGCAGACCCAAGAGACCCAGTACTTC.

The table lists this clonotype with many counts. This chain links TRBV20-1 with TRBJ2-5; TRBD2 agrees at 14 bases. The ends lost 6 bases at V and 2 bases at J; junction bases unmatched: 11. The CDR3 runs 17 residues. The germline V gene has CDR1 DFQATT and CDR2 SNEGSKA (reference sequence). CDR3 in amino acids: CSAPRGTSGGEQETQYF. CDR3 DNA: TGCAGTGCCCCGCGGGGGACTAGCGGGGGTGAACAAGAGACCCAGTACTTC.

The gene calls are TRBV4-3 and TRBJ2-3; TRBD1 might be the D (6 bases). Germline CDR1 is LGHNA and CDR2 is YSLEER. The CDR3 contains 14 residues. Trimming shortened V by 4 bases and J by 6 bases, and 14 bases separated the two germline ends. CDR3 region: CASSPGGGEDTQYF. The CDR3 nucleotides read TGCGCCAGCAGCCCCGGTGGGGGCGAGGATACGCAGTATTTT.

Note on this clonotype: One end of the junction is discordant with germline, which a read error may explain. The chain couples TRBV7-7 to TRBJ2-1; 7 bases fit TRBD1. The CDR3 spans 15 residues. Per the germline V gene, CDR1 is SSHAT and CDR2 is FNYEAQ (reference sequence). This CDR3 reads CASSLVQGWDNEQFF. CDR3 bases: TGTGCTAGCAGCTTAGTACAGGGGTGGGACAATGAGCAGTTCTTC.

This clonotype came up a few times. This rearrangement joins TRBV12-3 or TRBV12-4 to TRBJ2-5, with 9 bases that match TRBD1. The CDR3 consists of 15 residues. After removal of 5 bases from V and 2 bases from J, the junction contained 6 bases not matched to a gene. CDR3 coding DNA: TGTGCCAGCAGTATGACCGGACAGGGGCAAGAGACCCAGTACTTC. Its protein product is CASSMTGQGQETQYF.

This rearrangement joins TRBV6-2 or TRBV6-3 to TRBJ2-3; the D gene is possibly TRBD1 (6 bases). Germline loops: CDR1 MNHEY, CDR2 SVGEGT. Trimming took off 0 bases at V and 0 bases at J, with 10 bases between the two ends. This CDR3 has 16 amino acids. The CDR3 nucleotides read TGTGCCAGCAGTTACTCTTTTAGGGGGAGCACAGATACGCAGTATTTT. Translation: CASSYSFRGSTDTQYF.

A remark on this clonotype: The germline gene is not matched at one end of the junction; a read error may be the cause. This chain uses TRBV20-1 with TRBJ2-5; D may match TRBD1 or TRBD2 (5 bases each). Germline CDR1 is DFQATT and CDR2 is SNEGSKA (reference sequence). This CDR3 contains 16 residues. Here the CDR3 DNA reads TGCTGTGCTAGCCCCTCGACAGTCAGGGAGCAAGAGACCCAGTACTTC. This sequence encodes CCASPSTVREQETQYF.

This clonotype was counted many times. The rearrangement uses TRBV10-3 and TRBJ1-4; possibly TRBD1 for D (6 bases). The germline gives CDR1 ENHRY, CDR2 SYGVKD. V lost 0 bases to trimming and J lost 8 bases, with 10 bases between them. The CDR3 totals 14 residues. As DNA, the CDR3 is TGTGCCATCAGTGAGTCGGGGGGCGAAGAAAAACTGTTTTTT. This encodes CAISESGGEEKLFF.

This clonotype was observed a handful of times. The genes are TRBV9 and TRBJ2-7, with 7 bases aligning to TRBD2. Unmatched junction bases numbered 2, after V lost 1 base and J lost 1 base. CDR3 length: 14 amino acids. Germline CDR1 is SGDLS and CDR2 is YYNGEE. The CDR3 sequence is CASSVLAESYEQYF. The CDR3 DNA reads as TGTGCCAGCAGCGTACTAGCGGAATCCTACGAGCAGTACTTC.